The 22 T cell receptor beta chains given below trace back to one sample, sequenced in a study of T cell repertoires in cytomegalovirus infection. A single record per CDR3 protein comes from TCRdb applying MiXCR to the reads. The sample lists 680,000 or so distinct CDR3 sequences; roughly a third were seen once. The material sequenced was PBMCs. The receptor source for this set is a human donor in good health (CMV status not recorded). Some clones in this sample may be carry-over from other donors' samples.

The chain couples TRBV7-8 to TRBJ2-7, with D possibly being TRBD1 or TRBD2 (5 bases each). In germline, CDR1 is SGHVS, CDR2 FQNEAQ. This CDR3 has 13 residues. The V and J ends lost 8 bases and 2 bases respectively, with 13 bases between them. The CDR3 loop is CASVQGRTYEQYF. DNA of the CDR3: TGTGCCAGCGTCCAGGGACGGACCTACGAGCAGTACTTC.

About this clonotype: A much larger clone differs by one base, so this may be a read error. The chain carries TRBV7-9 and TRBJ1-4; 9 nucleotides match TRBD1. This CDR3 contains 13 residues. Germline V CDR1 and CDR2: SEHNR, FQNEAQ (reference sequence). The CDR3 region is CASCDRGNETLFF. In DNA form, the CDR3 reads TGTGCCAGCTGTGACAGGGGGAATGAAACACTGTTTTTT.

This clonotype has just a few counts. The chain uses TRBV7-9 and TRBJ1-5, with 12 bases matching TRBD1. V dropped 2 bases and J dropped 6; count of bases not matched to a gene: 2. Germline values: CDR1 SEHNR, CDR2 FQNEAQ (reference sequence). This CDR3 comprises 15 residues. CDR3 region: CASSLWDRGRQPQHF. The DNA of the CDR3 is TGTGCCAGCAGCTTATGGGACAGGGGGCGTCAGCCCCAGCATTTT.

This clonotype occurred a few times. This chain links TRBV11-2 with TRBJ1-1, with 7 bases matching TRBD1. The CDR3 is 14 amino acids. In germline, CDR1 is SGHAT, CDR2 FQNNGV. After removal of 1 base from V and 5 bases from J, the junction contained 4 bases not matched to a gene. The CDR3: CASSLARGQTEAFF. CDR3 in DNA: TGTGCCAGCAGCTTAGCAAGGGGGCAGACTGAAGCTTTCTTT. The variable domain in full, completed from reference TRBV11-2 and TRBJ1-1, reads EAGVAQSPRYKIIEKRQSVAFWCNPISGHATLYWYQQILGQGPKLLIQFQNNGVVDDSQLPKDRFSAERLKGVDSTLKIQPAKLEDSAVYLCASSLARGQTEAFFGQGTRLTVV.

The V gene is TRBV20-1, the J gene TRBJ1-2; TRBD1 aligns across 9 bases. The germline gives CDR1 DFQATT, CDR2 SNEGSKA (reference sequence). The CDR3 consists of 16 residues. V lost 5 bases, J lost 3 bases, and 13 bases stayed unmatched. In DNA form, the CDR3 reads TGCAGTGCTTTTCTCCCGGGACAGGGCGCCTACTATGGCTACACCTTC. It specifies CSAFLPGQGAYYGYTF.

This clonotype was detected only once. The chain combines TRBV5-1 with TRBJ2-3, with 9 bases lining up with TRBD1. The CDR3 totals 15 residues. Germline values: CDR1 SGHRS, CDR2 YFSETQ. V lost 4 bases, J lost 6 bases, and 9 bases stayed unmatched. For the CDR3, the DNA is TGCGCCAGCAGCCGGACAGGGGACCTTGTGGATACGCAGTATTTT. It specifies CASSRTGDLVDTQYF.

The V gene is TRBV11-2, the J gene TRBJ2-2; D may be TRBD1 (6 bases). The germline V gene encodes CDR1 SGHAT and CDR2 FQNNGV. V lost 2 bases to trimming and J lost 4 bases, with 11 bases between them. The CDR3 totals 15 residues. In DNA form, the CDR3 reads TGTGCCAGCAGCTTAATAAGGACAGCCACCGGGGAGCTGTTTTTT. This gives the protein CASSLIRTATGELFF.

This clonotype was seen a few times. V is TRBV6-5 and J is TRBJ2-1; D is possibly TRBD2 (5 bases). The CDR3 length is 16 residues. Germline lookup yields CDR1 MNHEY and CDR2 SVGAGI. V lost 7 bases and J 0 bases, leaving 16 bases between the germline ends. The CDR3 bases are TGTGCCAGCACCCCGACTACCTGGAGCTCCTACAATGAGCAGTTCTTC. Its protein is CASTPTTWSSYNEQFF.

V usage is TRBV28 and J usage is TRBJ1-5; TRBD1 matches 10 bases. Germline trimming cut 7 bases from V and 4 bases from J; bases unmatched to any gene: 1. This CDR3 has 13 residues. The germline V gene has CDR1 MDHEN and CDR2 SYDVKM. CDR3 nucleotides: TGTGCCAGCAAGGGACAGGGGAATCAGCCCCAGCATTTT. It codes for CASKGQGNQPQHF.

In this sample, this clonotype turned up a few times. The CDR3 region is CASSRSGGAYEQYF. CDR3 in DNA: TGCGCCAGCAGCCGAAGCGGGGGGGCCTACGAGCAGTACTTC. The chain recombines TRBV4-1 with TRBJ2-7; TRBD2 aligns across 10 bases. The CDR3 is 14 residues long. V lost 4 bases to trimming and J lost 2 bases; unmatched junction nucleotides: 2. Germline lookup yields CDR1 MGHRA and CDR2 YSYEKL.

The chain employs TRBV12-3 or TRBV12-4 and TRBJ2-5; D uncertain. The CDR3 loop spans 14 amino acids. The V and J ends lost 5 bases and 1 base respectively, with 11 bases between them. The CDR3, as DNA: TGTGCCAGCAGTCCCTTTAACCCCCAAGAGACCCAGTACTTC. Protein: CASSPFNPQETQYF.

This clonotype was detected a few times. The gene calls are TRBV12-3 or TRBV12-4 and TRBJ1-5, with TRBD1 identical over 9 bases. This CDR3 comprises 15 residues. CDR3 sequence reads: CATATGGVGNQPQHF. The CDR3 DNA follows: TGTGCGACCGCGACAGGGGGTGTCGGCAATCAGCCCCAGCATTTT.

There are many counts of this clonotype. The CDR3 loop is CASSRDSATSGNTIYF. As DNA, the CDR3 is TGTGCCAGCAGCCGGGACAGTGCCACTTCTGGAAACACCATATATTTT. The rearrangement links TRBV7-2 to TRBJ1-3; 7 nucleotides line up with TRBD1. The J segment lost 1 base and the V segment lost 5 bases, leaving 8 bases of the junction unmatched. From germline, CDR1 is SGHTA and CDR2 FQGNSA. The CDR3 is made up of 16 amino acids.

The sample holds many counts of this clonotype. An end of the junction does not agree with germline; a read error may underlie this. V usage is TRBV28 and J usage is TRBJ2-2; D unclear. Germline lookup yields CDR1 MDHEN and CDR2 SYDVKM. The length of the CDR3 is 12 residues. CDR3 residues: CASSLLSGELFF. CDR3 in DNA: TGTGCCAGCAGCTTATTGTCCGGGGAGCTGTTTTTT.

This clonotype was seen a handful of times. The chain couples TRBV24-1 to TRBJ1-5, with a weak D call TRBD1 (6 bases). The CDR3 is made up of 16 amino acids. Per germline, CDR1 KGHDR and CDR2 SFDVKD. V dropped 2 bases and J dropped 0 bases, with 10 bases sitting between them. The chain's CDR3 is CATSDSDRPSNQPQHF. The CDR3 coding sequence is TGTGCCACCAGTGATTCGGACAGACCTAGCAATCAGCCCCAGCATTTT.

The chain joins TRBV6-6 to TRBJ1-1; maybe TRBD1 (5 bases). This CDR3 has 15 residues. V gave up 4 bases and J gave up 4 bases, with 16 bases separating them. The germline V gene encodes CDR1 MNHNY and CDR2 SVGAGI (reference sequence). The CDR3 spells CASSLRTSLGTEAFF. CDR3 bases: TGTGCCAGCAGTTTACGGACAAGTCTGGGCACTGAAGCTTTCTTT.

There are a few counts of this clonotype. The chain recombines TRBV6-5 with TRBJ1-2; a possible D gene is TRBD1 (6 bases). Germline V gene sequence: CDR1 MNHEY, CDR2 SVGAGI. Trimming shortened V by 5 bases and J by 6 bases, and 16 bases separated the two germline ends. The CDR3 consists of 14 residues. The CDR3, as DNA: TGTGCCAGCAGTACTCTGAACAGGGTCCATGGCTACACCTTC. It codes for CASSTLNRVHGYTF.

The rearrangement joins TRBV19 to TRBJ2-1; D might be TRBD2 (5 bases). CDR1 LNHDA and CDR2 SQIVND come from the germline V gene (reference sequence). V lost 6 bases to trimming and J lost 8 bases, with 8 bases between them. This CDR3 region has 11 residues. The CDR3 region has the DNA TGTGCCAGTAGCTGGGGAGATGAGCAGTTCTTC. This sequence encodes CASSWGDEQFF.

This sequence joins TRBV6-5 and TRBJ1-1; the D gene is possibly TRBD1 (5 bases). The CDR3 length is 15 residues. Trimming shortened V by 2 bases and J by 4 bases, and 14 bases separated the two germline ends. CDR1 is MNHEY, CDR2 SVGAGI, per germline. CDR3: CASSYLTGRGTEAFF. CDR3 nucleotide sequence: TGTGCCAGCAGTTACCTCACGGGGCGGGGCACTGAAGCTTTCTTT.

This clonotype was seen many times. The genes are TRBV5-1 and TRBJ2-7; 9 nucleotides agree with TRBD1. Losses at the gene ends were 1 base for V and 5 bases for J; bases not matched to a gene: 10. The CDR3 extends over 16 amino acids. Germline lookup yields CDR1 SGHRS and CDR2 YFSETQ. For the CDR3, the DNA is TGCGCCAGCAGCTTGCGTGCTCCGGGACAGGGCCACGAGCAGTACTTC. The encoded protein is CASSLRAPGQGHEQYF.

A word on this clonotype: The conserved closing phenylalanine or tryptophan is absent in this CDR3, likely reflecting a read error. The rearrangement joins TRBV7-6 to TRBJ2-3; D gene uncertain. Germline assignment: CDR1 SGHVS and CDR2 FNYEAQ. The CDR3 is 14 residues long. DNA for the CDR3: TGTGCCAGCAGCCCGCGTCCTGTCAGGAATACTCAGTATTGT. This gives the protein CASSPRPVRNTQYC.

The count of this clonotype is one. This chain uses TRBV5-1 with TRBJ2-5; weak D call: TRBD2 (5 bases). CDR3 length: 14 residues. In germline, CDR1 is SGHRS, CDR2 YFSETQ. The germline V and J ends were trimmed by 4 bases and 4 bases, with 14 bases remaining between them. The CDR3 region is CASSLLRAGETQYF. DNA of the CDR3: TGCGCCAGCAGCCTCTTGCGGGCGGGAGAGACCCAGTACTTC. Full variable domain (outside the CDR3, taken from reference TRBV5-1 and TRBJ2-5): KAGVTQTPRYLIKTRGQQVTLSCSPISGHRSVSWYQQTPGQGLQFLFEYFSETQRNKGNFPGRFSGRQFSNSRSEMNVSTLELGDSALYLCASSLLRAGETQYFGPGTRLLVL.